This TCR beta chain derives from a study of T cells in Graves' hyperthyroidism and ophthalmopathy. Study-wide points: Clonotypes that were expanded in thyroid above 0.001 mostly appeared in blood too.

Exclusion of a patient resulted from uncontrolled infection, other autoimmune disease, pregnancy or lactation. Diagnostic assessment was based on clinical symptoms, serum thyroxine and TRAb, thyroid ultrasound and orbital computed tomography. TCR beta CDR3 regions were amplified from RNA transcripts. First-round RT-PCR targeting the TCR CDR3 was performed with the HTBI primer set. One entry per CDR3 protein results from TCRdb running MiXCR on the multiplex PCR reads. The sample consists of approximately 640,000 distinct CDR3 sequences, about 45% of them appearing once. This clonotype was counted many times. The antigen is not known. The sequenced sample consisted of peripheral blood or thyroid tissue (not recorded which). The origin of this receptor is an adult man with Graves' disease, either hyperthyroidism or ophthalmopathy (not recorded which).

The CDR3 is CASSLRSNQPQHF. The CDR3 coding sequence is TGTGCCAGCAGCTTGAGGAGCAATCAGCCCCAGCATTTT. The rearrangement links TRBV12-3 or TRBV12-4 to TRBJ1-5; D unclear. The ends were cut back, 6 bases at V and 1 base at J, with 7 bases in the middle. The CDR3 is 13 amino acids.